These 12 T cell receptor beta chains were all obtained from the same sample, sequenced in a study of cytomegalovirus exposure and HLA in healthy donors. PCR amplification relied on 60 Vbeta primers (plus 13 Jbeta primers). Data came from immunoSEQ multiplex PCR; TCRdb stores just in-frame clones and leaves some out. Of 100,000 to 150,000 clones listed, around 77% are singletons. The source material was PBMCs. The receptor source for this set is a male donor in good health and CMV-seropositive.

Comment on this clone: An end of the junction differs from the germline gene, which may be a read error. The chain couples TRBV7-9 to TRBJ2-7, with TRBD2 identical over 7 bases. Germline lookup yields CDR1 SEHNR and CDR2 FQNEAQ (reference sequence). CDR3 length: 14 amino acids. CDR3 residues: CSSSLGREGYEQYF. CDR3 nucleotide sequence: TGTTCCAGCAGCTTAGGCAGGGAGGGATACGAGCAGTACTTC.

CDR3 sequence reads: CSVAGPADTQYF. The CDR3 bases are TGCAGCGTTGCAGGCCCCGCAGATACGCAGTATTTT. The rearrangement joins TRBV29-1 to TRBJ2-3, with D unclear. CDR3 length: 12 residues. The ends were cut back, 4 bases at V and 4 bases at J, with 9 bases in the middle. The germline V gene encodes CDR1 SQVTM and CDR2 ANQGSEA.

The V gene is TRBV7-8, the J gene TRBJ1-2, with TRBD1 matching over 8 bases. This CDR3 is built from 15 residues. Unmatched junction bases numbered 6, after V lost 3 bases and J lost 3 bases. Germline V gene data show CDR1 as SGHVS and CDR2 as FQNEAQ. The CDR3 bases are TGTGCCAGCAGCTTTGGACAGGGCGCTCACTATGGCTACACCTTC. Translating it yields CASSFGQGAHYGYTF.

The chain joins TRBV7-3 to TRBJ2-3, with D maybe TRBD1 (5 bases). The CDR3 is made up of 13 amino acids. Per the germline V gene, CDR1 is SGHTA and CDR2 is FQGTGA. Trimming stripped 1 base from V and 4 bases from J, with 6 bases between. DNA of the CDR3: TGTGCCAGCAGCTTAAGGGGCGCAGATACGCAGTATTTT. It codes for CASSLRGADTQYF.

This rearrangement joins TRBV6-5 to TRBJ2-1; D uncertain. V was cut by 2 bases and J by 6 bases, with 8 bases left in between. The CDR3 spans 13 residues. The germline V gene encodes CDR1 MNHEY and CDR2 SVGAGI. The DNA of the CDR3 is TGTGCCAGCAGTTACGATAGTTCCAATGAGCAGTTCTTC. Encoded protein: CASSYDSSNEQFF.

This chain connects TRBV5-1 to TRBJ2-7; D may be TRBD1 (7 bases). Trimming took off 0 bases at V and 3 bases at J, with 19 bases between the two ends. Germline V gene lookup returns CDR1 SGHRS and CDR2 YFSETQ. The CDR3 is made up of 17 amino acids. The CDR3 DNA follows: TGCGCCAGCAGCTTGGCCAAGGTGGCAGGGGGGAACTACGAGCAGTACTTC. Translating it yields CASSLAKVAGGNYEQYF.

This chain links TRBV5-5 with TRBJ1-4; D is uncertain. V lost 2 bases, J lost 0 bases, and 11 bases lay in between. The CDR3 is made up of 16 amino acids. Germline CDR1 is SGHKS and CDR2 is YYEKEE (reference sequence). This CDR3 reads CASSFGASTTNEKLFF. DNA for the CDR3: TGTGCCAGCAGCTTTGGAGCCTCCACAACTAATGAAAAACTGTTTTTT. The whole variable domain, filled in from reference TRBV5-5 and TRBJ1-4, reads DAGVTQSPTHLIKTRGQQVTLRCSPISGHKSVSWYQQVLGQGPQFIFQYYEKEERGRGNFPDRFSARQFPNYSSELNVNALLLGDSALYLCASSFGASTTNEKLFFGSGTQLSVL.

The chain recombines TRBV15 with TRBJ2-5, with 8 positions matching TRBD1. The CDR3 extends over 13 amino acids. CDR1 and CDR2 (germline): LNHNV, YYDKDF (reference sequence). Trimming took 0 bases from V and 12 from J; bases not matched to a gene: 6. The CDR3 region is CATSREQGGWEYF. Here the CDR3 DNA reads TGTGCCACCAGCAGAGAACAGGGGGGCTGGGAGTACTTC.

V usage is TRBV11-1 and J usage is TRBJ2-7; TRBD2 aligns across 7 bases. CDR1 and CDR2 (germline): SGHAT, FQDESV (reference sequence). The CDR3 sequence is 13 residues long. V lost 1 base, J lost 6 bases, and 3 bases stayed unmatched. Here the CDR3 reads CASSLGEGSEQYF. DNA of the CDR3: TGTGCCAGCAGCTTAGGGGAGGGGTCCGAGCAGTACTTC.

Note on this clone: Compared with germline, one end of the junction differs, possibly owing to a read error. The chain combines TRBV7-9 with TRBJ2-7, with D perhaps TRBD1 (6 bases). Germline V gives CDR1 SEHNR, CDR2 FQNEAQ (reference sequence). This CDR3 spans 18 amino acids. The CDR3 loop reads CSSSLGGGLQGRTYEQYF. CDR3 nucleotide sequence: TGTTCCAGCAGCTTAGGTGGGGGCCTGCAAGGCAGAACCTACGAGCAGTACTTC.

This rearrangement joins TRBV19 to TRBJ1-6; 8 nucleotides align to TRBD1. J gave up 9 bases and V 5 bases, and 9 bases lay outside the gene matches. The CDR3 runs 15 residues. CDR1 and CDR2 (germline): LNHDA, SQIVND (reference sequence). Here the CDR3 DNA reads TGTGCCAGTAGTCTCACCAGGGGGCGATTTTCACCCCTCCACTTT. Translating it yields CASSLTRGRFSPLHF.

The chain links TRBV2 to TRBJ2-3; 8 positions agree with TRBD1. The CDR3 has 14 residues. Germline V gives CDR1 SNHLY, CDR2 FYNNEI. Trimming took 8 bases from V and 2 from J; bases not matched to a gene: 6. This CDR3 is CASGDRTHTDTQYF. The CDR3, as DNA: TGTGCCAGCGGGGACAGGACCCACACAGATACGCAGTATTTT.